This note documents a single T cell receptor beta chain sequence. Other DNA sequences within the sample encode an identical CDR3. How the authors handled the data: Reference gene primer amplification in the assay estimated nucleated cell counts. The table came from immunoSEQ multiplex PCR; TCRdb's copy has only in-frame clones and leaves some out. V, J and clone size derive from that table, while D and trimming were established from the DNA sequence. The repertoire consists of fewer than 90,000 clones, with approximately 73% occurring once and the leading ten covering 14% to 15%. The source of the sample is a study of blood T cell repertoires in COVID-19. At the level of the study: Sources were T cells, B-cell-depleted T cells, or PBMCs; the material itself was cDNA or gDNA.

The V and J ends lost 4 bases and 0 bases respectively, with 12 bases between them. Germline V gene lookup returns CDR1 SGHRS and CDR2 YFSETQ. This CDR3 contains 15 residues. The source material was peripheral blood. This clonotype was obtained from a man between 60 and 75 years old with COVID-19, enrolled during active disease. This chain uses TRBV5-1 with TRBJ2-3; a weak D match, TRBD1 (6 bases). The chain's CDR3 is CASSLTGQSTDTQYF. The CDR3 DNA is TGCGCCAGCAGCCTTACAGGGCAGAGCACAGATACGCAGTATTTT.